This entry is about one T cell receptor (beta chain). The antigen is undetermined. The repertoire was sequenced with immunoSEQ multiplex PCR; TCRdb's copy has only in-frame clones and lacks some. This table has more than 2 million clones, about 95% appearing once. The V end lost 2 bases, the J end lost 1 base, and 14 bases lay between the germline ends. The CDR3 consists of 16 residues. Germline V CDR1 and CDR2: MNHEY, SMNVEV (reference sequence). The data are from a study of shared clonotypes between healthy human individuals. Notes on the study in general: Blood was the sole source, and tissue repertoires probably differ. Against clonotypes common to all four donors, non-shared ones had lower generation probabilities.

Positive CCR7 selection of CD45RO-negative cells yielded the naive CD8 cells, and terminally differentiated effector memory CD45RA+ cells were excluded. This sequence joins TRBV27 and TRBJ2-5, with a possible D match to TRBD1 (6 bases). Sample: naive CD8+ T cells sorted from blood. The clonotype was recovered from a man aged 18 to 30 in good health. The CDR3 loop reads CASSLDGLGAQETQYF. In nucleotides, the CDR3 is TGTGCCAGCAGTTTAGATGGGTTGGGGGCCCAAGAGACCCAGTACTTC.